This record concerns one T cell receptor beta chain sequence. CDR3 length equals 14 residues. From germline, CDR1 is SGHVS and CDR2 FQNEAQ. V was clipped by 5 bases and J by 2 bases, with 9 bases between them. The sample originates from a study of PD-1 blockade in classical Hodgkin lymphoma. Exposure to brentuximab vedotin varied, and each patient had relapsed following autologous stem cell transplantation. Patients reached a best response of complete response, partial response or progressive disease. The method was immunoSEQ multiplex PCR; TCRdb's version includes in-frame clones alone and lacks a portion of them. The table has thousands of clones, under 90% seen once.

The chain employs TRBV7-8 and TRBJ2-2; the D gene could be TRBD1 or TRBD2 (5 bases each). The clonotype comes from a human donor with classical Hodgkin lymphoma. Specimen: peripheral blood mononuclear cells (PBMCs), collected at baseline. The CDR3 bases are TGTGCCAGCAGCCCCGGGACCAACACCGGGGAGCTGTTTTTT. Its protein is CASSPGTNTGELFF.